The table lists the clone carrying this T cell receptor (beta chain) with a count of one. Its antigen remains unidentified. This record comes from a study of T cell repertoires in cytomegalovirus infection. Study summary: CMV epitopes used comprised recently identified HLA-C-restricted ones and well-studied HLA-B-restricted ones. Public TCR beta signatures were indicative of both CMV infection and a matching HLA type.

Overall study results and limits: Clonotypes of TCR beta that were HLA-C-restricted and CMV-specific dominated the ex vivo response. Cumulative public TCR beta family frequency identified carriers of CMV plus the relevant HLA.

Trimming removed 8 bases at V and 1 base at J, with 11 bases between. From germline, CDR1 is MNHEY and CDR2 SMNVEV (reference sequence). This CDR3 contains 13 residues. TCRdb recomputed calls from the reads with MiXCR, one row per CDR3 protein. The table records roughly 87,000 distinct CDR3 sequences, 25% to 30% of them present only once. The sample consisted of CD8+ T cells from cultured PBMCs, taken from culture after CMV antigen stimulation. The sequence was collected from a human donor in good health (CMV status not recorded). Some clones in this sample may be carry-over from other donors' samples. V is TRBV27 and J is TRBJ1-1; D gene ambiguous. This chain's CDR3 is CASATWRNTEAFF. The CDR3 nucleotides are TGTGCCAGCGCCACATGGAGGAACACTGAAGCTTTCTTT.